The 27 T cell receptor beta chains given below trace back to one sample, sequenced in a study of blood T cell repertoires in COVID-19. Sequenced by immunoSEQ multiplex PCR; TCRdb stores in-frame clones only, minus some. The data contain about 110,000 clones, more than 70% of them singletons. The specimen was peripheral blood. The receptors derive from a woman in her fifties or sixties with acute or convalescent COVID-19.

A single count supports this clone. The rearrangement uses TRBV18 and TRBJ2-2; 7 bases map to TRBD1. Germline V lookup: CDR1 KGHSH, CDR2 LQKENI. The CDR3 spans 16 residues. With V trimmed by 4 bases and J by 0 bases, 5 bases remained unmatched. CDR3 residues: CASSLTGTANTGELFF. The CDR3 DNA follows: TGTGCCAGCTCACTCACCGGGACAGCGAACACCGGGGAGCTGTTTTTT.

The CDR3 is CASSQLKSYEQYF. DNA for the CDR3: TGTGCCAGCAGCCAACTAAAGTCCTACGAGCAGTACTTC. The chain links TRBV14 to TRBJ2-7; D not certain. The CDR3 spans 13 residues. Germline-derived CDR1 and CDR2 are SGHDN and FVKESK. Trimming left V 2 bases short and J 1 base short, with 6 bases between. The whole variable domain, filled in from reference TRBV14 and TRBJ2-7, reads EAGVTQFPSHSVIEKGQTVTLRCDPISGHDNLYWYRRVMGKEIKFLLHFVKESKQDESGMPNNRFLAERTGGTYSTLKVQPAELEDSGVYFCASSQLKSYEQYFGPGTRLTVT.

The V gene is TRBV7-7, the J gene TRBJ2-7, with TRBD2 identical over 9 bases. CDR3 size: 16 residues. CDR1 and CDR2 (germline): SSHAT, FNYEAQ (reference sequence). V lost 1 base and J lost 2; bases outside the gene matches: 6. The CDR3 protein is CASSLGASGAAYEQYF. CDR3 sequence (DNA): TGTGCCAGCAGCTTAGGAGCTAGCGGGGCAGCCTACGAGCAGTACTTC.

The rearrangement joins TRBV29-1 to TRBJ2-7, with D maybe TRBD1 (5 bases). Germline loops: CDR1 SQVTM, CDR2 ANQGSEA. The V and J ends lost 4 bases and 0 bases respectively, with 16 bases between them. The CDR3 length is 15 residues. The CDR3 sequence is CSVVPNLDSSYEQYF. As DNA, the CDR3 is TGCAGCGTTGTTCCCAACCTTGACAGCTCCTACGAGCAGTACTTC.

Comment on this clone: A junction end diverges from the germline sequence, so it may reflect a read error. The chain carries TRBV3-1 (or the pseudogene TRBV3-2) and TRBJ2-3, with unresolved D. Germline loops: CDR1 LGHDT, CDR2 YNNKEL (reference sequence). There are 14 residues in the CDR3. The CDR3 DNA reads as TGTGCCAGCAGTCAAGGAGTCCACACAGATACGCAGTATTTT. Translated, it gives CASSQGVHTDTQYF.

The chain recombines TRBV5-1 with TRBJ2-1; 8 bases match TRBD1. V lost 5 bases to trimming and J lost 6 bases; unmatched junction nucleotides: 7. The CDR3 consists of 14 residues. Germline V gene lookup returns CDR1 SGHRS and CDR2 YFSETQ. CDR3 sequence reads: CASRVGDRLNEQFF. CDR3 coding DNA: TGCGCCAGCAGAGTCGGGGACAGGCTCAATGAGCAGTTCTTC.

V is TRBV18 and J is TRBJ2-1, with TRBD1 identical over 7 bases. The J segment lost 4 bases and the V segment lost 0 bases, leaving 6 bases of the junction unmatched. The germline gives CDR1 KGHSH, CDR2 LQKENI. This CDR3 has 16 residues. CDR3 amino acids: CASSPPSAGGYNEQFF. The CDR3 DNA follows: TGTGCCAGCTCACCACCTTCGGCAGGGGGATACAATGAGCAGTTCTTC.

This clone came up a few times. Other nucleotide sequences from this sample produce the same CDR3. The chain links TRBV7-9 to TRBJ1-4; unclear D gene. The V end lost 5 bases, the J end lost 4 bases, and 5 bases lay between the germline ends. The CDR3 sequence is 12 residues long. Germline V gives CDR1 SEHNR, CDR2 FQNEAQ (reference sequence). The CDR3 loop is CASSSRNEKLFF. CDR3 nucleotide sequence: TGTGCCAGCAGCAGCCGTAATGAAAAACTGTTTTTT.

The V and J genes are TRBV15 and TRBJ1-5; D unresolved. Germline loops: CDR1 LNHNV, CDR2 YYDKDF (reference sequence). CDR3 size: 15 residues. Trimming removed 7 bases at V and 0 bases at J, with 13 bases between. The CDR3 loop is CATKAAVNSNQPQHF. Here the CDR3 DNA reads TGTGCCACCAAAGCAGCGGTTAATAGCAATCAGCCCCAGCATTTT.

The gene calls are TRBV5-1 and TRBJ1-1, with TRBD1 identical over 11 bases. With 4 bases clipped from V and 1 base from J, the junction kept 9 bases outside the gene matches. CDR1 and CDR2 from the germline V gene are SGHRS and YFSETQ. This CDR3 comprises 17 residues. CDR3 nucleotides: TGCGCCAGCAGCGGCTCCGGACAGGGGGCAAGGAACACTGAAGCTTTCTTT. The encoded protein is CASSGSGQGARNTEAFF.

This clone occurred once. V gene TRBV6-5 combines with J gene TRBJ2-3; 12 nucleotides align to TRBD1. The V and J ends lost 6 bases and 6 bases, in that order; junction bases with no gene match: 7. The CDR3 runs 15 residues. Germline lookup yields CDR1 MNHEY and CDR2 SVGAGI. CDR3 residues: CASSPGQGAMDTQYF. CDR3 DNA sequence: TGTGCCAGCAGCCCGGGACAGGGGGCGATGGATACGCAGTATTTT.

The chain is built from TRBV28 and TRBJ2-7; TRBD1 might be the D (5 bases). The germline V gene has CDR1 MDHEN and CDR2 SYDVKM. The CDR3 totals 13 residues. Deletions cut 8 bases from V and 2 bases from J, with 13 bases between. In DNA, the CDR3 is TGTGCCAGCTTGAGCGCAGGGCCCTACGAGCAGTACTTC. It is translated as CASLSAGPYEQYF.

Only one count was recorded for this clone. The CDR3 sequence: CASSSDRGRGNEQFF. CDR3 DNA: TGTGCCAGCAGCTCGGACAGGGGCAGGGGGAATGAGCAGTTCTTC. This chain uses TRBV7-2 with TRBJ2-1, with TRBD1 identical over 9 bases. J lost 7 bases, V lost 4 bases, and 8 bases had no gene match. Germline CDR1 and CDR2: SGHTA and FQGNSA. This CDR3 spans 15 amino acids.

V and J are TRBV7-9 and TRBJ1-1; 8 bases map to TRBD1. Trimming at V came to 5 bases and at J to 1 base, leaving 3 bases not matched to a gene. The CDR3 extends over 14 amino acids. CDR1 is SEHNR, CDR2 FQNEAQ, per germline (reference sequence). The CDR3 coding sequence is TGTGCCAGCAGCCCGGGACAGGAGAACACTGAAGCTTTCTTT. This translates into CASSPGQENTEAFF.

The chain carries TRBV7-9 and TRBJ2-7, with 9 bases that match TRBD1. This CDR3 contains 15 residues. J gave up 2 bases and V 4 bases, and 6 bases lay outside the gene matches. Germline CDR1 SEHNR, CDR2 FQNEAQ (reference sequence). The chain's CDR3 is CASSSGQGRTYEQYF. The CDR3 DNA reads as TGTGCCAGCAGCTCTGGACAGGGGCGAACCTACGAGCAGTACTTC.

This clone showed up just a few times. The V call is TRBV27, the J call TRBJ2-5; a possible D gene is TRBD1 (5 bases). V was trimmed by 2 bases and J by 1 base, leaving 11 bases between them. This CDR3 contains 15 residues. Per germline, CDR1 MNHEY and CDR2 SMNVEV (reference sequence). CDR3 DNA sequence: TGTGCCAGCAGTTTAAGGCGTGGGGCCCAAGAGACCCAGTACTTC. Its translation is CASSLRRGAQETQYF.

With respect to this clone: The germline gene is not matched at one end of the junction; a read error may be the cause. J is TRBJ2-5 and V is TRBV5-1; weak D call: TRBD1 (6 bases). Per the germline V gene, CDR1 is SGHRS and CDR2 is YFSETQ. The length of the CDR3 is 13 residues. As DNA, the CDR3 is TGCGCCAGCAGCTGGGACACCCGAGAGGCCCAGTACTTC. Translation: CASSWDTREAQYF. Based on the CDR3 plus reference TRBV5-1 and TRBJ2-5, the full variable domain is KAGVTQTPRYLIKTRGQQVTLSCSPISGHRSVSWYQQTPGQGLQFLFEYFSETQRNKGNFPGRFSGRQFSNSRSEMNVSTLELGDSALYLCASSWDTREAQYFGPGTRLLVL.

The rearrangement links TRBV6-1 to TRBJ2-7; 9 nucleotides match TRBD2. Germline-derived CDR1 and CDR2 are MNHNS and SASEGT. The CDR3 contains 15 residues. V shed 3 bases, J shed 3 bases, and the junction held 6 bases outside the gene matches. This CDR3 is CASSEVAGGLYEQYF. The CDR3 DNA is TGTGCCAGCAGTGAGGTTGCGGGAGGGCTCTACGAGCAGTACTTC.

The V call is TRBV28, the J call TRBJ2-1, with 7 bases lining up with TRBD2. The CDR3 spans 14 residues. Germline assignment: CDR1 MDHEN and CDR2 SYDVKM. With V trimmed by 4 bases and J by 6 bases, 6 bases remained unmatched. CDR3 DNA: TGTGCCAGCAGTTCCCTCAGGGAGGGCAATGAGCAGTTCTTC. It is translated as CASSSLREGNEQFF.

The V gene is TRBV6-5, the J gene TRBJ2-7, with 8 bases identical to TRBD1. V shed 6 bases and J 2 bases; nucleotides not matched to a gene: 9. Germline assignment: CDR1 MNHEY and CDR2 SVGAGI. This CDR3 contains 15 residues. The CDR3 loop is CASSERQGLAYEQYF. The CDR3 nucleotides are TGTGCCAGCAGCGAGAGACAGGGGCTCGCCTACGAGCAGTACTTC.

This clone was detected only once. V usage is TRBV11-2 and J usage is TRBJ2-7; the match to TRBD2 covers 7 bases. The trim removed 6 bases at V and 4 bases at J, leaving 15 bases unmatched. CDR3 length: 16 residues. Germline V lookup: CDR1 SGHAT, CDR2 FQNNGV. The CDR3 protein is CASRQGLGGKRYEQYF. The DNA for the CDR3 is TGTGCCAGCAGGCAAGGTCTGGGGGGGAAAAGGTACGAGCAGTACTTC.

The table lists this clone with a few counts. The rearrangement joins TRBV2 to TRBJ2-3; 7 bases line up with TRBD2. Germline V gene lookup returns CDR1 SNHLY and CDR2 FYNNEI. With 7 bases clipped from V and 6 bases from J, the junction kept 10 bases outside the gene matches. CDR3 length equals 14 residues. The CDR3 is CASIRGGSGDTQYF. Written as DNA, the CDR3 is TGTGCCAGCATTAGAGGCGGGAGTGGGGATACGCAGTATTTT.

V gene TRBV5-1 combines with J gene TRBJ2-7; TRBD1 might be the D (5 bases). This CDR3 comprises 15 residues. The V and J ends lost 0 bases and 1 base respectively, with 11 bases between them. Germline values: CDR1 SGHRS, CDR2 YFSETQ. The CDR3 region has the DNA TGCGCCAGCAGCTTGGTATACCAGGGTTCCTACGAGCAGTACTTC. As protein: CASSLVYQGSYEQYF.

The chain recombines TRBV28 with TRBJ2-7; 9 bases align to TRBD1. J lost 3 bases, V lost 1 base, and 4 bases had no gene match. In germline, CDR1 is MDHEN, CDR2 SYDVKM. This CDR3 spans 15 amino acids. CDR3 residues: CASSLFSTGGYEQYF. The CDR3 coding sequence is TGTGCCAGCAGTTTATTCTCGACAGGGGGCTACGAGCAGTACTTC.

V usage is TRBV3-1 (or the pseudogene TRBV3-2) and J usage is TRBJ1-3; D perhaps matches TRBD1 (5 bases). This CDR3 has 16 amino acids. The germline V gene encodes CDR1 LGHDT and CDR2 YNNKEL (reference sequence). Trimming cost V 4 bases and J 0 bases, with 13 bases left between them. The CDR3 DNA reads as TGTGCCAGCAGCCCAAATTTGGGGGGCTCTGGAAACACCATATATTTT. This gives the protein CASSPNLGGSGNTIYF.

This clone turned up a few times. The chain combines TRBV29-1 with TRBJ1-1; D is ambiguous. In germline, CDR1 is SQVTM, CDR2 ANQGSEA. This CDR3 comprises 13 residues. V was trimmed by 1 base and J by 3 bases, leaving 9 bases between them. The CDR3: CSVEGRWYTEAFF. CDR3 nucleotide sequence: TGCAGCGTTGAAGGCAGGTGGTACACTGAAGCTTTCTTT.

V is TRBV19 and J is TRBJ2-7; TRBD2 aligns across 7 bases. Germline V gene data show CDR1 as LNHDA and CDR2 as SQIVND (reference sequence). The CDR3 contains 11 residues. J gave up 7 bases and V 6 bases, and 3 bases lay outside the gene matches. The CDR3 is CASSTAGEQYF. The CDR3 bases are TGTGCCAGTAGCACAGCGGGGGAGCAGTACTTC.